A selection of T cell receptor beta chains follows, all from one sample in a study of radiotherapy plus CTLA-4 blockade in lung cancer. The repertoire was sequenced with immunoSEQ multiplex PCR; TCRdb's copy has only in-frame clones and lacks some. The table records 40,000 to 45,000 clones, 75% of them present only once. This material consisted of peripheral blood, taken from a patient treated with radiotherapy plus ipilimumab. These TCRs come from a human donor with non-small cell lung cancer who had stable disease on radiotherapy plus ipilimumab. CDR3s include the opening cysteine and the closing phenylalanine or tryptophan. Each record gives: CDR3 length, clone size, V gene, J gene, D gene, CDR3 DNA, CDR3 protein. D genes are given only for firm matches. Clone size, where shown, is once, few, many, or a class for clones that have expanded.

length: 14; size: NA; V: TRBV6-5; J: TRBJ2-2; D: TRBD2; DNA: TGTGCCAGCAAGCGCGGGGGGGCAGCGGGGGAGCTGTTTTTT; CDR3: CASKRGGAAGELFF
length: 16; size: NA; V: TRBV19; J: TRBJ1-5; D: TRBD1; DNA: TGTGCCAGTAGTATAGGGAACAGGGGAATTAATCAGCCCCAGCATTTT; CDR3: CASSIGNRGINQPQHF
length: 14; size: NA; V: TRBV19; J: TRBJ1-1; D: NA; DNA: TGTGCCAGTCGGGCCAGGGGTGAGAACACTGAAGCTTTCTTT; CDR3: CASRARGENTEAFF
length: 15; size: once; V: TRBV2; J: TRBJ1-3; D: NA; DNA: TGTGCCAGCAGTGTGTGGCAGGGTAAAGGAAACACCATATATTTT; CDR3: CASSVWQGKGNTIYF
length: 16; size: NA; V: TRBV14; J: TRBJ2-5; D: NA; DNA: TGTGCCAGCAGCCCCCTACAGGGCTTGGGACAAGAGACCCAGTACTTC; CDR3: CASSPLQGLGQETQYF
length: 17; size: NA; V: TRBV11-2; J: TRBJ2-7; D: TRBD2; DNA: TGTGCCAGCAGCTTAGAGGGGAGGGTGGCTAGGCCGAACGAGCAGTACTTC; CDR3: CASSLEGRVARPNEQYF
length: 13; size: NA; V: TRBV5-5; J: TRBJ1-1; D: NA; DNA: TGTGCCAGCAGCTTGGGCCCCGGGGCTGAAGCTTTCTTT; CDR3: CASSLGPGAEAFF
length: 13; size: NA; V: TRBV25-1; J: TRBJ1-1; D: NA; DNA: TGTGCCAGCACTGGGCAGACGAACACTGAAGCTTTCTTT; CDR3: CASTGQTNTEAFF
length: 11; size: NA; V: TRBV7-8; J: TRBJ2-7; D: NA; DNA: TGTGCCAGCAGCATTGACTACGAGCAGTACTTC; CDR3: CASSIDYEQYF
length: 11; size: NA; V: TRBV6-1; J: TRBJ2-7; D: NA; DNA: TGTGCCAGCACGGAGTCCTACGAGCAGTACTTC; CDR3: CASTESYEQYF
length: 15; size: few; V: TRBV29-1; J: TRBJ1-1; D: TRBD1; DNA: TGCAGCGTTGAAGATCAGAGACAGGGGACGGGTGAAGCTTTCTTT; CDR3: CSVEDQRQGTGEAFF
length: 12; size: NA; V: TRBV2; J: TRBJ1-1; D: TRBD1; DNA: TGTGCCAGCAGTGCGCCAGGGGGAAAAAAGATCTTT; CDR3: CASSAPGGKKIF
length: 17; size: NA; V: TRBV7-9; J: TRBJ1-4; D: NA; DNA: TGTGCCAGCAGCTTAGCGAAATTCGGGGGGGCTAATGAAAAACTGTTTTTT; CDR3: CASSLAKFGGANEKLFF
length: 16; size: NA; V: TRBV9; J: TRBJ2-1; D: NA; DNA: TGTGCCAGCAGCGTACTGTCTAGCCCTGGCAACAATGAGCAGTTCTTC; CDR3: CASSVLSSPGNNEQFF
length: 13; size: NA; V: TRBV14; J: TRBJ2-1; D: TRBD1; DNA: TGTGCCAGCAGCCCAATCAGACAGGGGACGCAGTTCTTC; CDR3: CASSPIRQGTQFF
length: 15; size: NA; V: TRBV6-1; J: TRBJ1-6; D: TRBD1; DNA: TGTGCCAGCAGCTCTAGGGAACAGGGGAGATCACCCCTCCACTTT; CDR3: CASSSREQGRSPLHF
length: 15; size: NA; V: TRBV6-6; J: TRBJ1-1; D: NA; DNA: TGTGCCAGCAGTTACAAGAGCGGTCCTACCACTGAAGCTTTCTTT; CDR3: CASSYKSGPTTEAFF
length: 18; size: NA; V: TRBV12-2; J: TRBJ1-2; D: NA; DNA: TGTGCAAGTCCCGTCGGTGGGGACAGGGGAAACGAAAGAACTGGCTACACCTTC; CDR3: CASPVGGDRGNERTGYTF
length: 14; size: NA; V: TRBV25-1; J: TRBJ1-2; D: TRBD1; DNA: TGTGCCAGCAGTGAATACAGGGGGCAAGATGGCTACACCTTC; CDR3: CASSEYRGQDGYTF
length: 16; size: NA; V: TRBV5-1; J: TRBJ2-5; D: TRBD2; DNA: TGCGCCAGCAGCCCCGGTGGTAGCGGGGGGAAAGAGACCCAGTACTTC; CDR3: CASSPGGSGGKETQYF
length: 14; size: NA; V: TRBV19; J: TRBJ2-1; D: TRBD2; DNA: TGTGCCAGTAATCAGCGGACTAGAGGCAATGAGCAGTTCTTC; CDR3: CASNQRTRGNEQFF
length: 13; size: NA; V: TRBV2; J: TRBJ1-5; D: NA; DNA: TGTGCCAGCAGGGGGGAGGGAAATCAGCCCCAGCATTTT; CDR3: CASRGEGNQPQHF
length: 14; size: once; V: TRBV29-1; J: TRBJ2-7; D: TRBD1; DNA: TGCAGCGTTGAAGATCATACAGGGGACTACGAGCAGTACTTC; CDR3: CSVEDHTGDYEQYF
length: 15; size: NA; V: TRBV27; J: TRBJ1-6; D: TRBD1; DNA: TGTGCCAGCACCCAAGGACAGGGCTTTCGGTCACCCCTCCACTTT; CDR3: CASTQGQGFRSPLHF
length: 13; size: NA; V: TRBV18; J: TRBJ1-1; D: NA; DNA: TGTGCCAGCTCTACCGGCGGGCACACTGAAGCTTTCTTT; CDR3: CASSTGGHTEAFF
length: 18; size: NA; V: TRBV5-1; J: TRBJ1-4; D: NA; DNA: TGCGCCAGCAGCTTGTTACCGACAGGAGATGCAACTAATGAAAAACTGTTTTTT; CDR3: CASSLLPTGDATNEKLFF
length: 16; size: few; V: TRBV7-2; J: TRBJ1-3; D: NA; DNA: TGTGCCAGCAGCCCGACCCAGGGTCTCTCTGGAAACACCATATATTTT; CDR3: CASSPTQGLSGNTIYF
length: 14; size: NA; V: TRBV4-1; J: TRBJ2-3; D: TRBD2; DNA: TGCGCCAGCAGCTGGACTAGATGGGGGGATACGCAGTATTTT; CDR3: CASSWTRWGDTQYF
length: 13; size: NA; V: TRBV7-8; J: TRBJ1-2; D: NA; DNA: TGTGCCAGCAGCCCAACAGACGGCGTGGGCTACACCTTC; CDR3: CASSPTDGVGYTF